One sample yielded the 9 T cell receptor beta chains listed below, sequenced in a study of blood T cell repertoires in COVID-19. Clones were read by immunoSEQ multiplex PCR, and TCRdb kept only the in-frame ones, dropping some. The table includes 150,000 to 200,000 clones, roughly 80% detected once. The sequencing input was peripheral blood. The receptors here all came from a woman between 25 and 40 years old with acute or convalescent COVID-19.

The sample holds a few counts of this clone. This chain connects TRBV29-1 to TRBJ2-3; 7 bases align to TRBD2. Germline V gene lookup returns CDR1 SQVTM and CDR2 ANQGSEA. This CDR3 region has 13 residues. J gave up 3 bases and V 8 bases, and 8 bases lay outside the gene matches. DNA for the CDR3: TGCAGCCTCAGCGGGCGGGGGACAGATACGCAGTATTTT. Encoded protein: CSLSGRGTDTQYF.

The chain joins TRBV6-2 or TRBV6-3 to TRBJ1-2, with D possibly matching TRBD1 (5 bases). CDR3 length equals 14 residues. Germline-derived CDR1 and CDR2 are MNHEY and SVGEGT. Trimming left V 4 bases short and J 6 bases short, with 15 bases between. The CDR3 region has the DNA TGTGCCAGCAGTTTGAGCAGGGTGGTGGATGGCTACACCTTC. It codes for CASSLSRVVDGYTF.

CDR3 residues: CASSVGNGAGDGYTF. Here the CDR3 DNA reads TGTGCCAGCAGCGTAGGAAATGGGGCTGGTGATGGCTACACCTTC. The gene calls are TRBV9 and TRBJ1-2; TRBD1 is a possible D gene (5 bases). The CDR3 contains 15 residues. Germline CDR1 reads SGDLS; CDR2 reads YYNGEE. Trimming took off 0 bases at V and 6 bases at J, with 15 bases between the two ends. The variable domain in full, with the rest retrieved from reference TRBV9 and TRBJ1-2, is DSGVTQTPKHLITATGQRVTLRCSPRSGDLSVYWYQQSLDQGLQFLIQYYNGEERAKGNILERFSAQQFPDLHSELNLSSLELGDSALYFCASSVGNGAGDGYTFGSGTRLTVV.

V is TRBV4-2 and J is TRBJ1-2, with D unresolved. Looked up from germline, CDR1 is LGHNA and CDR2 is YNFKEQ. This CDR3 is 15 amino acids long. Trimming took 4 bases from V and 3 from J, leaving 15 bases between them. Here the CDR3 DNA reads TGTGCCAGCAGCCGATCCCCCGTGGGCGACTATGGCTACACCTTC. It codes for CASSRSPVGDYGYTF.

This clone was counted between two and nine times. The CDR3 spells CASSLVQGLGYEQYF. The CDR3 DNA sequence: TGTGCCAGCAGCTTGGTTCAGGGATTGGGTTACGAGCAGTACTTC. The J gene is TRBJ2-7, the V gene TRBV5-4; possibly TRBD1 for D (5 bases). The CDR3 runs 15 residues. Trimming left V 0 bases short and J 4 bases short, with 14 bases between. CDR1 and CDR2 (germline): SGHNT, YYREEE (reference sequence).

This clone was detected only once. This rearrangement joins TRBV11-1 to TRBJ2-7; 10 bases map to TRBD1. The V gene's germline CDR1 is SGHAT and CDR2 FQDESV (reference sequence). Unmatched junction bases numbered 2, after V lost 1 base and J lost 5 bases. This CDR3 comprises 14 residues. The CDR3 DNA reads TGTGCCAGCAGCTTAGGAGGGACAGGGGACGAGCAGTACTTC. Protein: CASSLGGTGDEQYF.

This chain links TRBV3-1 (or the pseudogene TRBV3-2) with TRBJ2-7; D might be TRBD1 (5 bases). Per germline, CDR1 LGHDT and CDR2 YNNKEL (reference sequence). V shed 1 base and J shed 3 bases, with 10 bases lying between them. This CDR3 has 14 amino acids. CDR3 protein: CASSQGSGRYEQYF. The DNA of the CDR3 is TGTGCCAGCAGCCAAGGTTCAGGGCGCTACGAGCAGTACTTC.

The chain is built from TRBV6-6 and TRBJ1-5, with D hard to call. V was clipped by 8 bases and J by 4 bases, with 15 bases between them. The CDR3 has 14 residues. Germline assignment: CDR1 MNHNY and CDR2 SVGAGI (reference sequence). CDR3 region: CASYANRANQPQHF. The DNA for the CDR3 is TGTGCCAGCTACGCTAATCGCGCGAATCAGCCCCAGCATTTT.

The chain uses TRBV2 and TRBJ1-6; perhaps TRBD1 as D (5 bases). The V gene lost 7 bases and the J gene lost 6 bases, with 16 bases spanning the gap. Germline loops: CDR1 SNHLY, CDR2 FYNNEI. The CDR3 is 15 residues long. The CDR3 loop is CASKDGGRSNSPLHF. The CDR3 DNA reads TGTGCCAGCAAAGACGGGGGAAGGAGTAATTCACCCCTCCACTTT. Full variable domain (rest looked up from reference TRBV2 and TRBJ1-6): EPEVTQTPSHQVTQMGQEVILRCVPISNHLYFYWYRQILGQKVEFLVSFYNNEISEKSEIFDDQFSVERPDGSNFTLKIRSTKLEDSAMYFCASKDGGRSNSPLHFGNGTRLTVT.